The TCR beta chain described here comes from a study of blood T cell repertoires in COVID-19. Authors' processing steps: From reference gene primer amplification, estimates of nucleated cell counts were derived. Generated by immunoSEQ multiplex PCR, the TCRdb table keeps only in-frame clones and is missing some. D and trimming come from the DNA, and the V and J calls and clone size come from that table. The sample records some 500,000 clones, roughly 91% being singletons. Trimming removed 4 bases at V and 4 bases at J, with 7 bases between. CDR3 length equals 11 residues. Germline V gives CDR1 GTSNPN, CDR2 SVGIG (reference sequence). In Seattle, patients joined the study during active infection and were tracked longitudinally.

V usage is TRBV30 and J usage is TRBJ2-5, with D tentatively TRBD1 (5 bases). The material sequenced was peripheral blood. This clonotype was sampled from a woman aged 45-60 years with COVID-19, enrolled during active disease. The DNA of the CDR3 is TGTGCCTGGAAACAGGCAGAGACCCAGTACTTC. This translates into CAWKQAETQYF.